Sequencing of this TCR beta chain was carried out in a study of T cell responses to AZD1222 COVID-19 vaccine. Study at large: Some second doses came at about 4 weeks and others at about 12 weeks; these were pooled.

Concerning this clone: Antigen unknown.

Whole-study findings and limits: Regions 160-218 and 743-854 dominated among vaccine-associated CD4 TCRs spanning spike. Donors were chiefly white British, with a greater number of females, and clonal diversity was perhaps underestimated.

Germline V lookup: CDR1 LNHNV, CDR2 YYDKDF (reference sequence). The junction had 10 bases not matched to a gene; V was cut back by 2 bases and J by 4 bases. This CDR3 has 17 amino acids. Produced via immunoSEQ multiplex PCR; TCRdb's table is partial and in-frame only. This table holds fewer than 150,000 clones, around 90% found once. The receptor was derived from an adult in good health. The chain links TRBV15 to TRBJ1-1, with 10 bases fitting TRBD1. The sequences come from peripheral blood, collected on day 0 of AZD1222 vaccination. The CDR3 loop reads CATSRPGTGVLITEAFF. The CDR3 region has the DNA TGTGCCACCAGCAGACCCGGGACAGGGGTTCTTATCACTGAAGCTTTCTTT.